Listed here are 21 T cell receptor beta chains from one sample, sequenced in a study of response to subunit inactivated influenza vaccine. TCRdb analysed the RT-PCR reads with MiXCR anew, one entry per CDR3 protein. The repertoire has around 850,000 distinct CDR3 sequences, less than 20% of them found once; the top ten carry approximately 10%. This specimen was PBMCs from blood, taken about 5 days after vaccination. These TCRs come from a man aged 50 to 59 who received an inactivated influenza vaccine.

DNA for the CDR3: TGTGCCAGCAGCCGCGGTCACACGGCTAGCCCCAATTACAATGAGCAGTTCTTC. Translation: CASSRGHTASPNYNEQFF. The chain carries TRBV11-1 and TRBJ2-1, with a tentative D call TRBD2 (5 bases). This CDR3 has 18 residues. The V gene's germline CDR1 is SGHAT and CDR2 FQDESV (reference sequence). V lost 5 bases, J lost 4 bases, and 24 bases lay in between.

Only one count was recorded for this clonotype. The chain links TRBV11-2 to TRBJ2-2, with D uncertain. The CDR3 extends over 14 amino acids. V was cut by 6 bases and J by 4 bases, with 12 bases left in between. The germline V gene encodes CDR1 SGHAT and CDR2 FQNNGV. The CDR3 region is CASRYSWSTGELFF. CDR3 nucleotide sequence: TGTGCCAGCAGATACAGCTGGAGCACCGGGGAGCTGTTTTTT.

At least ten counts were recorded for this clonotype. The chain recombines TRBV29-1 with TRBJ2-7; tentatively, D is TRBD1 (6 bases). The CDR3 runs 16 residues. Germline V lookup: CDR1 SQVTM, CDR2 ANQGSEA. Trimming took 2 bases from V and 2 from J, leaving 19 bases between them. As DNA, the CDR3 is TGCAGCGTTGAATGGCGCAAGCAGGGGAACGCCTACGAGCAGTACTTC. It translates to CSVEWRKQGNAYEQYF.

This clonotype turned up a few times. The chain employs TRBV5-4 and TRBJ2-2; maybe TRBD1 (5 bases). Trimming cost V 0 bases and J 1 base, with 19 bases left between them. This CDR3 comprises 19 residues. The V gene's germline CDR1 is SGHNT and CDR2 YYREEE (reference sequence). The CDR3 coding sequence is TGTGCCAGCAGCTTGGGCAGGGCAACGCGGAAATTGAACACCGGGGAGCTGTTTTTT. It encodes CASSLGRATRKLNTGELFF.

The CDR3 protein is CASSAGTGLDTQYF. The CDR3 nucleotides are TGTGCCAGCAGCGCCGGGACAGGGTTAGATACGCAGTATTTT. The chain employs TRBV6-1 and TRBJ2-3; 9 bases line up with TRBD1. CDR1 is MNHNS and CDR2 is SASEGT in the germline V gene. V lost 6 bases and J lost 5; bases outside the gene matches: 6. The CDR3 is 14 amino acids.

This sequence joins TRBV20-1 and TRBJ2-1; D call uncertain. The CDR3 runs 14 residues. Germline V CDR1 and CDR2: DFQATT, SNEGSKA (reference sequence). The V end lost 3 bases, the J end lost 6 bases, and 15 bases lay between the germline ends. As DNA, the CDR3 is TGCAGTGCTAGTCGCGGACCAACTACCAATGAGCAGTTCTTC. Protein product: CSASRGPTTNEQFF.

This rearrangement joins TRBV7-8 to TRBJ2-3; D may be TRBD1 (5 bases). The V gene lost 3 bases and the J gene lost 3 bases, with 19 bases spanning the gap. The CDR3 contains 17 residues. From germline, CDR1 is SGHVS and CDR2 FQNEAQ. CDR3 sequence: CASSFPRVGVTTDTQYF. The CDR3 region has the DNA TGTGCCAGCAGCTTTCCCAGGGTCGGAGTTACGACAGATACGCAGTATTTT.

This clonotype has a handful of counts. This CDR3 reads CLNRGVRGYTF. The DNA for the CDR3 is TGCCTAAACCGAGGGGTCCGTGGCTACACCTTC. The chain employs TRBV20-1 and TRBJ1-2, with D perhaps TRBD1 (5 bases). CDR3 length equals 11 residues. Germline-derived CDR1 and CDR2 are DFQATT and SNEGSKA (reference sequence).

There are a few counts of this clonotype. The genes are TRBV5-5 and TRBJ2-7, with D perhaps TRBD1 (6 bases). The V gene lost 4 bases and the J gene lost 2 bases, with 16 bases spanning the gap. The length of the CDR3 is 15 residues. The germline CDR1 and CDR2 sequences are SGHKS and YYEKEE (reference sequence). CDR3 in DNA: TGTGCCAGCAGCCAGCACCAACAGGGAGCCTACGAGCAGTACTTC. This codes for CASSQHQQGAYEQYF.

Turning to this clonotype: A much larger clone sits a single nucleotide away, making a read error possible. The V gene is TRBV5-1, the J gene TRBJ2-5; maybe TRBD1 (6 bases). Germline V gene lookup returns CDR1 SGHRS and CDR2 YFSETQ. V was pared by 3 bases and J by 3 bases, with 9 bases between. The CDR3 has 13 amino acids. Written as DNA, the CDR3 is TGCGCCAGCAGCTGGACAGTTGAAGAGACCCAGTACTTC. Translated, it gives CASSWTVEETQYF.

This clonotype was picked up a small number of times. This rearrangement joins TRBV7-2 to TRBJ2-7; D is uncertain. CDR3 size: 14 residues. CDR1 SGHTA and CDR2 FQGNSA come from the germline V gene. Trimming pared 1 base from V and 0 bases from J, leaving 7 bases between. The CDR3 loop is CASSLEILSYEQYF. CDR3 DNA: TGTGCCAGCAGCTTAGAGATCCTCTCCTACGAGCAGTACTTC.

In this sample, this clonotype turned up many times. This rearrangement joins TRBV6-5 to TRBJ1-1; D call uncertain. Trimming took off 6 bases at V and 11 bases at J, with 16 bases between the two ends. The CDR3 is 12 residues long. The germline CDR1 and CDR2 sequences are MNHEY and SVGAGI. The CDR3: CASSPNGVWAFF. CDR3 nucleotide sequence: TGTGCCAGCAGCCCTAACGGGGTATGGGCTTTCTTT.

Regarding this clonotype: The junction departs from the called germline gene at one end, perhaps through a read error. The V and J genes are TRBV25-1 and TRBJ1-2; 7 bases match TRBD1. Germline CDR1 reads MGHDK; CDR2 reads SYGVNS. The CDR3 extends over 11 amino acids. The CDR3 reads CASSEGQARHF. The CDR3 nucleotides are TGTGCCAGCAGTGAAGGACAGGCACGTCACTTC.

This clonotype is a singleton in its sample. The chain has TRBV20-1 and TRBJ2-3; 7 nucleotides align to TRBD1. The V gene's germline CDR1 is DFQATT and CDR2 SNEGSKA (reference sequence). The CDR3 runs to 15 residues. The junction had 9 bases not matched to a gene; V was cut back by 4 bases and J by 2 bases. The CDR3 region is CSATGTAKFTDTQYF. The CDR3 nucleotides read TGCAGTGCTACAGGGACAGCGAAATTCACAGATACGCAGTATTTT.

In its sample, this clonotype was seen a few times. This chain links TRBV5-5 with TRBJ2-2; D is unclear. Germline V gene data show CDR1 as SGHKS and CDR2 as YYEKEE (reference sequence). The V and J ends lost 4 bases and 2 bases respectively, with 12 bases between them. This CDR3 region has 15 residues. CDR3: CASSLGVGNTGELFF. The CDR3 DNA follows: TGTGCCAGCAGCCTAGGAGTAGGAAACACCGGGGAGCTGTTTTTT.

This chain links TRBV5-6 with TRBJ1-5; 7 positions agree with TRBD1. V trimming: 4 bases; J trimming: 5 bases; junction bases outside the gene matches: 9. The CDR3 has 15 residues. Germline lookup yields CDR1 SGHDT and CDR2 YYEEEE. CDR3 in amino acids: CASSLSDRAHQPQHF. CDR3 sequence (DNA): TGTGCCAGCAGCCTAAGTGACAGGGCCCATCAGCCCCAGCATTTT.

This clonotype was counted only a few times. The chain uses TRBV4-1 and TRBJ2-2; 7 bases agree with TRBD1. CDR1 MGHRA and CDR2 YSYEKL come from the germline V gene. Trimming cost V 3 bases and J 3 bases; bases outside gene matches: 10. CDR3 size: 17 residues. The CDR3 sequence: CASSQGLPGQYTGELFF. In DNA form, the CDR3 reads TGCGCCAGCAGCCAGGGTCTACCGGGACAGTACACCGGGGAGCTGTTTTTT.

The sample holds a few counts of this clonotype. This sequence joins TRBV11-2 and TRBJ1-1; 7 bases fit TRBD1. The CDR3 loop spans 14 amino acids. Per germline, CDR1 SGHAT and CDR2 FQNNGV. Trimming at V came to 3 bases and at J to 1 base, leaving 2 bases not matched to a gene. This chain's CDR3 is CASSLHRGNTEAFF. Written as DNA, the CDR3 is TGTGCCAGCAGCTTGCACAGGGGGAACACTGAAGCTTTCTTT.

This clonotype has only a few counts. The CDR3 sequence is CASSEVLAIETQYF. For the CDR3, the DNA is TGCGCCAGCAGCGAGGTACTAGCGATCGAGACCCAGTACTTC. This chain joins TRBV5-1 and TRBJ2-5; TRBD2 agrees at 7 bases. In germline, CDR1 is SGHRS, CDR2 YFSETQ. Trimming cost V 4 bases and J 5 bases; bases outside gene matches: 8. The CDR3 sequence is 14 residues long.

This clonotype has just a few counts. The chain uses TRBV28 and TRBJ2-2, with D perhaps matching TRBD1 (6 bases). Germline CDR1 is MDHEN and CDR2 is SYDVKM. V lost 5 bases and J 7 bases, leaving 17 bases between the germline ends. This CDR3 is 15 amino acids long. The CDR3 sequence is CASSTGTSAVGELFF. CDR3 nucleotides: TGTGCCAGCAGTACCGGGACATCTGCTGTCGGGGAGCTGTTTTTT.

This sequence joins TRBV12-3 or TRBV12-4 and TRBJ2-7; D might be TRBD1 (6 bases). The V end was cut by 6 bases, the J end by 6 bases, with 12 bases between. The CDR3 has 12 amino acids. In DNA, the CDR3 is TGTGCCAGCAGGGGTACAGGGATCGAGCAGTACTTC. It specifies CASRGTGIEQYF.